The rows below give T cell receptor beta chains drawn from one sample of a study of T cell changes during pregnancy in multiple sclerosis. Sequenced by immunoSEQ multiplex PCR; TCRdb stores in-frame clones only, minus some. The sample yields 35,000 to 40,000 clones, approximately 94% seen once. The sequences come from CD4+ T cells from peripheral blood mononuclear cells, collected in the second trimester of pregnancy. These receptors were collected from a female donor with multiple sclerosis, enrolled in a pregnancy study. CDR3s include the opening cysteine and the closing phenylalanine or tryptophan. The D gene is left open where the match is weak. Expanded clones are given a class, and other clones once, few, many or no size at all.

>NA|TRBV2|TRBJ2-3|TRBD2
CASSFGLVNTQYF
TGTGCCAGCAGTTTTGGACTAGTGAATACGCAGTATTTT
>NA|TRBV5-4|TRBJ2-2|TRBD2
CASRTSQGGELFF
TGTGCCAGTCGGACTAGTCAGGGCGGGGAGCTGTTTTTT
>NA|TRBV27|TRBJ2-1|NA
CASSFSFWASAYNEQFF
TGTGCCAGCAGTTTTTCATTCTGGGCTAGCGCGTACAATGAGCAGTTCTTC
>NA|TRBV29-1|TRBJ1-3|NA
CSVGGLSGNTIYF
TGCAGCGTTGGGGGACTCTCTGGAAACACCATATATTTT
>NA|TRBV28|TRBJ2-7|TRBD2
CASSRLAAPIHEQYF
TGTGCCAGCAGTCGACTAGCGGCACCTATCCACGAGCAGTACTTC
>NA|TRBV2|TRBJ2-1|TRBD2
CATSTGTSRPPGFF
TGTGCCACATCTACCGGGACTAGCCGGCCGCCGGGGTTCTTC
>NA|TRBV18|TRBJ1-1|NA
CASSPLQGGSYTEAFF
TGTGCCAGCTCACCACTGCAGGGTGGGTCGTACACTGAAGCTTTCTTT
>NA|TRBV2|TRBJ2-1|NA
CASKSGYEQFF
TGTGCCAGCAAGTCAGGGTATGAGCAGTTCTTC
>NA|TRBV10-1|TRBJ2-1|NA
CASTPDSSNSYNEQFF
TGCGCCAGCACCCCGGACAGCTCCAACTCCTACAATGAGCAGTTCTTC
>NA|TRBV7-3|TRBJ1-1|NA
CASSFTVNTEAFF
TGTGCCAGCAGCTTCACAGTGAACACTGAAGCTTTCTTT
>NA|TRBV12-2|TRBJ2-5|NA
CASRETSGGASETQYF
TGTGCAAGTCGCGAAACTAGCGGGGGGGCTAGTGAGACCCAGTACTTC
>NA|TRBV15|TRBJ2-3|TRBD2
CATKLAGGRDTQYF
TGTGCCACCAAACTAGCGGGAGGGAGAGATACGCAGTATTTT
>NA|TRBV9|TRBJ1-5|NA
CASSVAPGGNQPQHF
TGTGCCAGCAGCGTAGCTCCGGGGGGGAATCAGCCCCAGCATTTT
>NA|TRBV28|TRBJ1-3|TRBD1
CASSAGGEPGNTIYF
TGTGCCAGCAGTGCAGGGGGCGAACCTGGAAACACCATATATTTT
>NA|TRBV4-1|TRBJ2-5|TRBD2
CASSPGRAGETQYF
TGCGCCAGCAGCCCCGGGAGGGCCGGTGAGACCCAGTACTTC
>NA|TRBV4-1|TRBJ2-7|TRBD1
CASSQAGTGDYEQYF
TGCGCCAGCAGCCAGGCCGGGACAGGAGACTACGAGCAGTACTTC
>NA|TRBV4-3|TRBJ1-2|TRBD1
CASSSDRGYGYGYTF
TGCGCCAGCAGCTCCGACAGGGGGTACGGCTATGGCTACACCTTC
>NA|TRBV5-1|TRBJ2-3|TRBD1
CASSADRGTDTQYF
TGCGCCAGCAGCGCAGACAGGGGGACAGATACGCAGTATTTT
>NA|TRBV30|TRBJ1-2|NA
CAWNPANYGYTF
TGTGCCTGGAACCCAGCTAACTATGGCTACACCTTC
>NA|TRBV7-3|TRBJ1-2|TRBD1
CASSLSDRDGIYGYTF
TGTGCCAGCAGCTTATCGGACAGGGATGGCATCTATGGCTACACCTTC
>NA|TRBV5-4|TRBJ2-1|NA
CASSLVGAYNEQFF
TGTGCCAGCAGCTTGGTAGGGGCCTACAATGAGCAGTTCTTC
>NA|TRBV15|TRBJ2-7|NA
CATSPRPSKPWSYEQYF
TGTGCCACCAGCCCCCGCCCGTCAAAACCGTGGAGCTACGAGCAGTACTTC
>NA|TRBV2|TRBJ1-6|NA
CASSERSPLHF
TGTGCCAGCAGTGAACGTTCACCCCTCCACTTT
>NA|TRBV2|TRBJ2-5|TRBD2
CASREAGVETQYF
TGTGCCAGCAGAGAGGCGGGAGTAGAGACCCAGTACTTC
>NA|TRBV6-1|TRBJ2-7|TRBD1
CASRPGTGSGHEQYF
TGTGCCAGCAGACCCGGGACAGGGAGTGGGCACGAGCAGTACTTC
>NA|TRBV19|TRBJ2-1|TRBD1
CASSPTGGVSEQFF
TGTGCCAGTAGCCCAACAGGGGGAGTATCTGAGCAGTTCTTC
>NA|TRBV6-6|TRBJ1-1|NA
CASSYRPGVYTEAFF
TGTGCCAGCAGTTACCGTCCGGGGGTGTACACTGAAGCTTTCTTT
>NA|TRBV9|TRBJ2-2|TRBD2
CASSVEISGGAATGELFF
TGTGCCAGCAGCGTAGAAATTAGCGGGGGGGCGGCCACCGGGGAGCTGTTTTTT
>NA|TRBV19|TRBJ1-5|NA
CASSLFNQPQHF
TGTGCCAGTAGCCTTTTTAATCAGCCCCAGCATTTT
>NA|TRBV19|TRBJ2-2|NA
CASSTSHSNTGELFF
TGTGCCAGTAGTACTTCCCACTCGAACACCGGGGAGCTGTTTTTT
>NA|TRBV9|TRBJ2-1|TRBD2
CASSVADGGANEQFF
TGTGCCAGCAGCGTAGCCGACGGGGGGGCCAATGAGCAGTTCTTC
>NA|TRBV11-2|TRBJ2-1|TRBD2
CASSLRSSGGHNEQFF
TGTGCCAGCAGCTTAAGGTCTAGCGGGGGGCATAATGAGCAGTTCTTC
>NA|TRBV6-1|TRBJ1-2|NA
CASSERGPNYGYTF
TGTGCCAGCAGTGAAAGAGGCCCTAACTATGGCTACACCTTC
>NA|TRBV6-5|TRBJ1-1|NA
CASRESSEAFF
TGTGCCAGCAGGGAGAGTTCGGAGGCTTTCTTT
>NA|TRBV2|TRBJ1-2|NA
CASRGRGGDYGYTF
TGTGCCAGCAGGGGACGGGGAGGTGACTATGGCTACACCTTC
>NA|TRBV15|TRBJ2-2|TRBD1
CATSDRGPGELFF
TGTGCCACCTCAGACAGGGGCCCCGGGGAGCTGTTTTTT
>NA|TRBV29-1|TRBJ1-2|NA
CSAGRASPNYGYTF
TGCAGCGCTGGGAGGGCCTCTCCTAACTATGGCTACACCTTC
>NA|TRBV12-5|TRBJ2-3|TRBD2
CASGPGTSGGTDTQYF
TGTGCTAGTGGTCCTGGGACTAGCGGAGGCACAGATACGCAGTATTTT
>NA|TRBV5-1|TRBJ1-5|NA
CASSLEQGQPQHF
TGCGCCAGCAGCTTGGAACAGGGACAGCCCCAGCATTTT
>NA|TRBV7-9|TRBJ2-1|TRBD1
CASSVGQGAHEQFF
TGTGCCAGCAGCGTGGGACAGGGGGCCCATGAGCAGTTCTTC
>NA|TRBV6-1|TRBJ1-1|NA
CASSGIGGKNTEAFF
TGTGCCAGCAGTGGGATTGGGGGGAAGAACACTGAAGCTTTCTTT
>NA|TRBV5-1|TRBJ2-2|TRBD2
CASSPELAGFTGELFF
TGCGCCAGCAGCCCCGAACTAGCGGGATTTACCGGGGAGCTGTTTTTT
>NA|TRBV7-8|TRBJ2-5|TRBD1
CASGDRGRVEETQYF
TGTGCCAGCGGGGACAGGGGGCGCGTCGAAGAGACCCAGTACTTC
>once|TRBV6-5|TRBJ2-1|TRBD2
CASSQLAGGQGEQFF
TGTGCCAGCAGTCAACTAGCGGGGGGGCAGGGTGAGCAGTTCTTC
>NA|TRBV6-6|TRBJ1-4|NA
CASSSLQGKVEKLFF
TGTGCCAGCAGTTCCCTACAGGGAAAGGTTGAAAAACTGTTTTTT
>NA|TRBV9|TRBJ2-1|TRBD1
CASSVSGTGGVGQFF
TGTGCCAGCAGCGTATCGGGGACAGGGGGAGTAGGGCAGTTCTTC
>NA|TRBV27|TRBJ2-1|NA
CASTFFGGNEQFF
TGTGCCAGCACCTTTTTCGGAGGCAATGAGCAGTTCTTC
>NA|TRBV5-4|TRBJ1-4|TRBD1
CASSLTGGSTNEKLFF
TGTGCCAGCAGCTTGACAGGGGGCTCAACTAATGAAAAACTGTTTTTT
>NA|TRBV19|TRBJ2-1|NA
CASSPLLLTGGGYNEQFF
TGTGCCAGTAGTCCGCTCCTTCTCACAGGGGGGGGTTACAATGAGCAGTTCTTC